The 14 T cell receptor beta chains reported below all come from one sample, sequenced in a study of T cell repertoires in cytomegalovirus infection (dated by TCRdb to between 2018 and 2020). Sequencer: Illumina HiSeq 1500. Clones were called with MiXCR by TCRdb after fastp trimmed the public reads at Q25, and only in-frame beta chains were retained. When rows share a CDR3 protein, they turn into one entry using the most common DNA and genes. The sample has approximately 500,000 distinct CDR3 sequences on record, approximately 15% of them singletons. The top ten clonotypes cover 20% to 30% of the sample. Sequencing was done on a sample of CD8+ T cells from PBMCs. These receptors were obtained from a human donor in good health (CMV status not recorded). Some clones in this sample may be carry-over from other donors' samples.

This clonotype occurred many times. The rearrangement uses TRBV20-1 and TRBJ2-7; D uncertain. The CDR3 contains 14 residues. Germline V gene sequence: CDR1 DFQATT, CDR2 SNEGSKA (reference sequence). V lost 3 bases and J 3 bases, leaving 15 bases between the germline ends. DNA of the CDR3: TGCAGTGCTAGTGATTCAGCCCGCAACTACGAGCAGTACTTC. Residues: CSASDSARNYEQYF.

This clonotype was seen more than once but under ten times. The chain links TRBV20-1 to TRBJ2-7, with D unresolved. In germline, CDR1 is DFQATT, CDR2 SNEGSKA (reference sequence). Trimming left V 0 bases short and J 0 bases short, with 12 bases between. The CDR3 has 15 amino acids. The CDR3 sequence is CSARDLGSSSYEQYF. CDR3 nucleotide sequence: TGCAGTGCTAGAGATTTGGGATCAAGCTCCTACGAGCAGTACTTC.

This chain links TRBV5-1 with TRBJ2-2, with a possible D match to TRBD1 (5 bases). Trimming took off 5 bases at V and 7 bases at J, with 15 bases between the two ends. This CDR3 is built from 14 residues. Per germline, CDR1 SGHRS and CDR2 YFSETQ. The DNA for the CDR3 is TGCGCCAGCAGGGGTGGGGCGCCGGACGGGGAGCTGTTTTTT. This encodes CASRGGAPDGELFF. Using reference TRBV5-1 and TRBJ2-2 for the parts outside the CDR3, the full variable domain is KAGVTQTPRYLIKTRGQQVTLSCSPISGHRSVSWYQQTPGQGLQFLFEYFSETQRNKGNFPGRFSGRQFSNSRSEMNVSTLELGDSALYLCASRGGAPDGELFFGEGSRLTVL.

This clonotype was found many times. The genes are TRBV7-6 and TRBJ2-7; D could derive from TRBD1 or TRBD2 (5 bases each). V gave up 10 bases and J gave up 5 bases, with 21 bases separating them. Germline lookup yields CDR1 SGHVS and CDR2 FNYEAQ. This CDR3 region has 14 residues. This CDR3 reads CATRVGLGTDEQYF. The CDR3 region has the DNA TGTGCCACCCGAGTGGGTTTAGGGACGGACGAGCAGTACTTC.

This clonotype was observed a few times. Here the CDR3 reads CASILAGGNEDTQYF. The CDR3 coding sequence is TGTGCCAGCATTCTAGCGGGGGGAAATGAGGATACGCAGTATTTT. V usage is TRBV28 and J usage is TRBJ2-3, with 11 bases aligning to TRBD2. The CDR3 covers 15 residues. Per germline, CDR1 MDHEN and CDR2 SYDVKM. The trim removed 7 bases at V and 6 bases at J, leaving 9 bases unmatched. The full variable domain, in which reference TRBV28 and TRBJ2-3 provide the parts outside the CDR3, is DVKVTQSSRYLVKRTGEKVFLECVQDMDHENMFWYRQDPGLGLRLIYFSYDVKMKEKGDIPEGYSVSREKKERFSLILESASTNQTSMYLCASILAGGNEDTQYFGPGTRLTVL.

The CDR3 nucleotides read TGTGCCTGGACCTGGGGTGGGTCGGGCGAGCAGTACTTC. This codes for CAWTWGGSGEQYF. This chain joins TRBV30 and TRBJ2-7, with D unclear. The V end lost 4 bases, the J end lost 6 bases, and 16 bases lay between the germline ends. CDR1 GTSNPN and CDR2 SVGIG come from the germline V gene (reference sequence). This CDR3 is 13 amino acids long.

J is TRBJ2-1 and V is TRBV7-9; D possibly matches TRBD1 or TRBD2 (5 bases each). The CDR3 consists of 15 residues. From germline, CDR1 is SEHNR and CDR2 FQNEAQ (reference sequence). V was shortened by 1 base and J by 6 bases, with 13 bases between the two germline ends. The CDR3 DNA reads TGTGCCAGCAGCTTAGGGGGACCCCCGGCCAATGAGCAGTTCTTC. Its translation is CASSLGGPPANEQFF.

This clonotype was detected only a few times. The CDR3 DNA is TGTGCCAGCAGTACAAGACGCGAACTAGCCAAAAACATTCAGTACTTC. Its translation: CASSTRRELAKNIQYF. The genes are TRBV28 and TRBJ2-4; D call uncertain. Trimming removed 5 bases from V and 0 bases from J, with 14 bases in between. From germline, CDR1 is MDHEN and CDR2 SYDVKM. The CDR3 runs to 16 residues.

This clonotype was counted ten times or more. The chain links TRBV12-3 or TRBV12-4 to TRBJ1-3; D gene unclear. CDR3 length: 16 amino acids. Trimming shortened V by 1 base and J by 0 bases, and 10 bases separated the two germline ends. In nucleotides, the CDR3 is TGTGCCAGCAGTTTAGGCACGTCGAGCTCTGGAAACACCATATATTTT. It codes for CASSLGTSSSGNTIYF.

Here the CDR3 reads CASSRDRGSYGYTF. CDR3 in DNA: TGTGCCAGCAGTCGAGACAGGGGATCCTATGGCTACACCTTC. The V call is TRBV12-3 or TRBV12-4, the J call TRBJ1-2; 8 bases are shared with TRBD1. The J segment lost 4 bases and the V segment lost 5 bases, leaving 6 bases of the junction unmatched. The CDR3 extends over 14 amino acids.

The genes are TRBV3-1 and TRBJ2-5, with 10 positions matching TRBD2. Germline values: CDR1 LGHDT, CDR2 YNNKEL (reference sequence). The junction had 12 bases not matched to a gene; V was cut back by 0 bases and J by 5 bases. This CDR3 is 18 amino acids long. Here the CDR3 reads CASSQEGEREGLPETQYF. As DNA, the CDR3 is TGTGCCAGCAGCCAAGAAGGGGAGCGGGAGGGCCTCCCGGAGACCCAGTACTTC.

The chain carries TRBV5-1 and TRBJ2-7, with D possibly being TRBD2 (5 bases). The CDR3 totals 16 residues. Trimming left V 0 bases short and J 0 bases short, with 13 bases between. CDR1 is SGHRS and CDR2 is YFSETQ in the germline V gene. The CDR3 is CASSLGGGGVSYEQYF. CDR3 in DNA: TGCGCCAGCAGCTTGGGAGGCGGAGGAGTCTCCTACGAGCAGTACTTC.

This clonotype was detected ten times or more. This chain links TRBV7-3 with TRBJ2-7; D possibly uses TRBD1 or TRBD2 (7 bases each). Between the trimmed V and J ends, which lost 5 bases and 3 bases, there was a span of 17 bases. The CDR3 loop spans 15 amino acids. Germline V gives CDR1 SGHTA, CDR2 FQGTGA. CDR3 amino acids: CASSLQGGQSYEQYF. CDR3 coding DNA: TGTGCCAGCAGCCTCCAGGGGGGGCAGAGCTACGAGCAGTACTTC.

This clonotype was counted at least ten times. The rearrangement joins TRBV27 to TRBJ2-2; a possible D gene is TRBD1 (5 bases). Germline-derived CDR1 and CDR2 are MNHEY and SMNVEV (reference sequence). The ends were cut back, 6 bases at V and 6 bases at J, with 20 bases in the middle. The CDR3 spans 16 residues. For the CDR3, the DNA is TGTGCCAGCAGCGAAATCGACAGCCTCAGAGCCGGGGAGCTGTTTTTT. Its translation: CASSEIDSLRAGELFF.